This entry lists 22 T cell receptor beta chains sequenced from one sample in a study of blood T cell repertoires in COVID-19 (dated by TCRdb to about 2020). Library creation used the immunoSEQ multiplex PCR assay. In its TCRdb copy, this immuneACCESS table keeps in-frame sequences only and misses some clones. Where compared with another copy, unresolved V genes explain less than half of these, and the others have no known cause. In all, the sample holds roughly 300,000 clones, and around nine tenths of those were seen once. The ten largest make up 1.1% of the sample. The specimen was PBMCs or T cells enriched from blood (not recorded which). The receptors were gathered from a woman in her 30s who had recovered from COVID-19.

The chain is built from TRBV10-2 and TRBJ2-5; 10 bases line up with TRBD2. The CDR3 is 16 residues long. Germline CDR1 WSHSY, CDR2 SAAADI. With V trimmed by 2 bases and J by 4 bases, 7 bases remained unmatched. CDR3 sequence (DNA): TGCGCCAGCAGTGAGGTAGCGGGAGGCCCCCTAGAGACCCAGTACTTC. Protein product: CASSEVAGGPLETQYF.

The CDR3 spells CASSLTGQERYNEQFF. The DNA of the CDR3 is TGTGCCAGCAGCTTAACCGGCCAAGAGCGCTACAATGAGCAGTTCTTC. The V and J genes are TRBV7-3 and TRBJ2-1; D call uncertain. CDR1 and CDR2 from the germline V gene are SGHTA and FQGTGA. Trimming shortened V by 0 bases and J by 3 bases, and 12 bases separated the two germline ends. The CDR3 loop spans 16 amino acids.

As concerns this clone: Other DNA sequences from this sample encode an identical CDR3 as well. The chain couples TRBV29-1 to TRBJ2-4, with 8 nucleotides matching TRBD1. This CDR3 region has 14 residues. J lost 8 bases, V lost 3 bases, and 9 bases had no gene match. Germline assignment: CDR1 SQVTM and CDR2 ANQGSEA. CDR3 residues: CSVEDYGQGYIQYF. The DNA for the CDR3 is TGCAGCGTTGAGGATTACGGACAGGGTTACATTCAGTACTTC.

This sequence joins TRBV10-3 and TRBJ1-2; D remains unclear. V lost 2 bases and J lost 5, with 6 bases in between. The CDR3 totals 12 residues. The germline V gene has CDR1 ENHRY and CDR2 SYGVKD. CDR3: CAISESQYGYTF. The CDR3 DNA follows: TGTGCCATCAGTGAGAGTCAGTATGGCTACACCTTC.

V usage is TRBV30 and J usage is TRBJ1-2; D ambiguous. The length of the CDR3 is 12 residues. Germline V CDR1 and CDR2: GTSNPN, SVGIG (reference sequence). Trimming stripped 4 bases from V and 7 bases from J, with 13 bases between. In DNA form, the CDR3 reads TGTGCCTGGACTCTTGGGTCAGGTGGCTACACCTTC. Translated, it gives CAWTLGSGGYTF.

CDR3 DNA: TGTGCCATCAGGAGGTCCTCGAACACCGGGGAGCTGTTTTTT. Its translation: CAIRRSSNTGELFF. The chain has TRBV10-3 and TRBJ2-2; D is ambiguous. The germline V gene encodes CDR1 ENHRY and CDR2 SYGVKD. This CDR3 region has 14 residues. V lost 6 bases to trimming and J lost 0 bases, with 8 bases between them.

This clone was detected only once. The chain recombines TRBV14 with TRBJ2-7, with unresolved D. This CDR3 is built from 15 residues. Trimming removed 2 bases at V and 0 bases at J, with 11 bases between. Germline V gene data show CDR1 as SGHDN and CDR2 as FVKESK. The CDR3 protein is CASSQSSEFSYEQYF. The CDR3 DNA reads TGTGCCAGCAGCCAATCTTCCGAGTTCTCCTACGAGCAGTACTTC.

CDR3 region: CASSSLAGVYEQFF. CDR3 coding DNA: TGTGCCAGCAGTTCTCTAGCGGGAGTATATGAGCAGTTCTTC. The J gene is TRBJ2-1, the V gene TRBV28, with 10 nucleotides matching TRBD2. Trimming took 4 bases from V and 8 from J; bases not matched to a gene: 5. CDR1 and CDR2 from the germline V gene are MDHEN and SYDVKM. The CDR3 is made up of 14 amino acids.

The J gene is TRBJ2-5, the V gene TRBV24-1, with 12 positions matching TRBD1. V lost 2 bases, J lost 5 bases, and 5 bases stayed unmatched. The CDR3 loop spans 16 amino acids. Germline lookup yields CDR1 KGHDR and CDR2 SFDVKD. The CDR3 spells CATSDYGTGGRETQYF. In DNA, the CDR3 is TGTGCCACCAGTGATTACGGGACAGGGGGCAGGGAGACCCAGTACTTC.

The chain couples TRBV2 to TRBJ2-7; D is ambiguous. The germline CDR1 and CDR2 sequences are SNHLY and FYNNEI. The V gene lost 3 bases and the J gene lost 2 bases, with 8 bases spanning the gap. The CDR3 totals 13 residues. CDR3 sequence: CASSDRHPYEQYF. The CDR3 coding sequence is TGTGCCAGCAGTGACAGGCACCCCTACGAGCAGTACTTC.

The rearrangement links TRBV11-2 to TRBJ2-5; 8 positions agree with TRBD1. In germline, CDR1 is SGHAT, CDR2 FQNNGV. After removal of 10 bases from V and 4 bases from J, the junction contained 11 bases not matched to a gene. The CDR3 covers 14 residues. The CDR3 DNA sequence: TGTGCCACCGGAGAGGGCAGGGGGCGAGAGACCCAGTACTTC. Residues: CATGEGRGRETQYF. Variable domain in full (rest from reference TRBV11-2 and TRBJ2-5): EAGVAQSPRYKIIEKRQSVAFWCNPISGHATLYWYQQILGQGPKLLIQFQNNGVVDDSQLPKDRFSAERLKGVDSTLKIQPAKLEDSAVYLCATGEGRGRETQYFGPGTRLLVL.

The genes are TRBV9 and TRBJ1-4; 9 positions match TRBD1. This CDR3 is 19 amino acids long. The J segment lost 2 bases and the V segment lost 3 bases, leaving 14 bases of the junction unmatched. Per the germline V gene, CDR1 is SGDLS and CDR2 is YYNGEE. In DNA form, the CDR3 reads TGTGCCAGCAGCGAGGGACAGGGTATCATATCGGGGACTAATGAAAAACTGTTTTTT. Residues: CASSEGQGIISGTNEKLFF.

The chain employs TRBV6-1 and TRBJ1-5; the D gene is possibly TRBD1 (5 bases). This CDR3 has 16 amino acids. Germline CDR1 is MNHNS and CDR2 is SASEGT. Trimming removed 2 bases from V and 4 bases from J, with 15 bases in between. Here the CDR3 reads CASSEIRQTTNQPQHF. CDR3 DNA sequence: TGTGCCAGCAGTGAAATAAGACAGACAACTAATCAGCCCCAGCATTTT.

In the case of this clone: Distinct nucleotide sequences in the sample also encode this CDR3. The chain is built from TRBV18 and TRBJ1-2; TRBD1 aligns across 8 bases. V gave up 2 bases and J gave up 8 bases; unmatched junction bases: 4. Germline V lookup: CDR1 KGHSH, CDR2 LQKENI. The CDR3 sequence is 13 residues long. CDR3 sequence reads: CASSPNQGAGYTF. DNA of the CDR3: TGTGCCAGCTCACCAAACCAGGGGGCCGGCTACACCTTC.

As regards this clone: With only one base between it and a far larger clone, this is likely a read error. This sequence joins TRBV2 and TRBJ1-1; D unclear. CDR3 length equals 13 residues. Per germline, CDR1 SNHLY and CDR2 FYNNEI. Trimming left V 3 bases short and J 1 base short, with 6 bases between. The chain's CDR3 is CASSEAGNTEAFF. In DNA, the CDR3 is TGTGCCAGCAGTGAGGCAGGGAACACTGAAGCTTTCTTT.

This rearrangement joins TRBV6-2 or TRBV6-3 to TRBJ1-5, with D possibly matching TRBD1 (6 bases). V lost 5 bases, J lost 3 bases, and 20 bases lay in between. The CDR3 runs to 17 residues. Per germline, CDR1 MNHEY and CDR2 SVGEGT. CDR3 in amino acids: CASSPRGTHLYNQPQHF. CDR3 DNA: TGTGCCAGCAGTCCGAGGGGGACACACCTATACAATCAGCCCCAGCATTTT.

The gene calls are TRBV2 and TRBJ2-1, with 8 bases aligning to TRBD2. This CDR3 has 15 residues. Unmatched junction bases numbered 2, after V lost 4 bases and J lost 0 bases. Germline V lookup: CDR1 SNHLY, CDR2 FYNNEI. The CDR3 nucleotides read TGTGCCAGCAGTGGGAGCGGGAGCTCCTACAATGAGCAGTTCTTC. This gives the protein CASSGSGSSYNEQFF.

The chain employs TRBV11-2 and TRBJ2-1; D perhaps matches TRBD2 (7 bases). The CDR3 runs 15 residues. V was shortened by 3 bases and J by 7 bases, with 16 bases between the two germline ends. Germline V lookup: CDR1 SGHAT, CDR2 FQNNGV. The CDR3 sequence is CASSLGTIRGNEQFF. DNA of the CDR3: TGTGCCAGCAGCTTGGGGACTATCAGGGGTAATGAGCAGTTCTTC.

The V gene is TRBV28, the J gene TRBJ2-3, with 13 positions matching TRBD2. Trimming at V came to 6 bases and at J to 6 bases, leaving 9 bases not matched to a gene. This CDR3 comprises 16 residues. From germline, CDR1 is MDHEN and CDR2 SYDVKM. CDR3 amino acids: CASSLFGTSGKDTQYF. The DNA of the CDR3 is TGTGCCAGCAGCCTATTCGGGACTAGCGGGAAGGATACGCAGTATTTT.

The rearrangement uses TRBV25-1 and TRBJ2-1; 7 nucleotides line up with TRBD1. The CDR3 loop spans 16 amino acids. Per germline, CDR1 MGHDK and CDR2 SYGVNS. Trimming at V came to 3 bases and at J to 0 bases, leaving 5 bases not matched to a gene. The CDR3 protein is CASSERGQNSYNEQFF. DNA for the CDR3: TGTGCCAGCAGTGAGAGGGGACAGAACTCCTACAATGAGCAGTTCTTC.

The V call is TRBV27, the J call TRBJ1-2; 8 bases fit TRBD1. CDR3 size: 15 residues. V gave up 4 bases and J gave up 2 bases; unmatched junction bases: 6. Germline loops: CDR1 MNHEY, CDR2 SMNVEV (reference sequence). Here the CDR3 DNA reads TGTGCCAGCAGTTCACATAACAGGGGGAACTATGGCTACACCTTC. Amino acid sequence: CASSSHNRGNYGYTF.

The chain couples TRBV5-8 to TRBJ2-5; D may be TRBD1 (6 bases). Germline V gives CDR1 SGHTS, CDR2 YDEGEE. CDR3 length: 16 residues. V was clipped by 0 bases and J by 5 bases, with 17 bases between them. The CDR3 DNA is TGTGCCAGCAGCTTGGGGGACATACGAATTGGGGAGACCCAGTACTTC. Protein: CASSLGDIRIGETQYF.